The 21 T cell receptor beta chains presented below share a single source sample, sequenced in a study of control samples from healthy donors and cancer patients. Measured with immunoSEQ multiplex PCR; TCRdb has only the in-frame clones, and not every one. Seen here are fewer than 200,000 clones, around 90% observed once, and the top ten hold around 1.5%. Sequences were obtained from blood. The receptors originated from a man aged 25-40 years in good health.

This chain connects TRBV6-5 to TRBJ1-6, with 10 bases fitting TRBD1. CDR3 length: 15 amino acids. Trimming took 6 bases from V and 7 from J; bases not matched to a gene: 6. Germline V gives CDR1 MNHEY, CDR2 SVGAGI. CDR3 protein: CASSAPGQGNSPLHF. In DNA form, the CDR3 reads TGTGCCAGCAGCGCCCCGGGACAGGGGAATTCACCCCTCCACTTT.

The rearrangement uses TRBV5-1 and TRBJ2-3; 10 bases align to TRBD2. The V segment lost 4 bases and the J segment 0 bases; nucleotides outside the gene matches: 5. CDR1 and CDR2 (germline): SGHRS, YFSETQ. The length of the CDR3 is 16 residues. The CDR3 DNA sequence: TGCGCCAGCAGCACCGGACTAGCGGCGAGCACAGATACGCAGTATTTT. This translates into CASSTGLAASTDTQYF.

CDR3 residues: CASSSDPYGYTF. DNA for the CDR3: TGCGCCAGCAGTTCGGATCCCTATGGCTACACCTTC. This sequence joins TRBV5-1 and TRBJ1-2; D gene ambiguous. Per the germline V gene, CDR1 is SGHRS and CDR2 is YFSETQ. The CDR3 length is 12 residues. Trimming cost V 5 bases and J 4 bases, with 9 bases left between them. Looking up the rest from reference TRBV5-1 and TRBJ1-2 gives the full variable domain: KAGVTQTPRYLIKTRGQQVTLSCSPISGHRSVSWYQQTPGQGLQFLFEYFSETQRNKGNFPGRFSGRQFSNSRSEMNVSTLELGDSALYLCASSSDPYGYTFGSGTRLTVV.

This chain uses TRBV5-6 with TRBJ2-5; 14 bases agree with TRBD2. The germline V gene encodes CDR1 SGHDT and CDR2 YYEEEE. The CDR3 is made up of 18 amino acids. With V trimmed by 4 bases and J by 0 bases, 8 bases remained unmatched. The CDR3 is CASSKGLAGGPNQETQYF. CDR3 nucleotides: TGTGCCAGCAGCAAAGGACTAGCGGGGGGCCCCAACCAAGAGACCCAGTACTTC.

The V and J genes are TRBV30 and TRBJ2-7; D is ambiguous. CDR3 length: 13 residues. Germline V gene data show CDR1 as GTSNPN and CDR2 as SVGIG (reference sequence). Trimming stripped 0 bases from V and 3 bases from J, with 9 bases between. The CDR3 DNA sequence: TGTGCCTGGAGTGTGGGGATAGACTACGAGCAGTACTTC. This gives the protein CAWSVGIDYEQYF.

The chain recombines TRBV9 with TRBJ2-7; weak D call: TRBD1 (6 bases). This CDR3 is 14 amino acids long. The V and J ends lost 3 bases and 5 bases respectively, with 15 bases between them. CDR1 is SGDLS and CDR2 is YYNGEE in the germline V gene. The CDR3 nucleotides are TGTGCCAGCAGCGGGGGACACTCTGTCGACGAGCAGTACTTC. Its translation: CASSGGHSVDEQYF.

The chain combines TRBV5-1 with TRBJ2-3; 8 positions agree with TRBD1. This CDR3 spans 15 amino acids. The germline CDR1 and CDR2 sequences are SGHRS and YFSETQ. V lost 3 bases and J lost 2; bases outside the gene matches: 5. CDR3 residues: CASSSGTGPTDTQYF. The CDR3 nucleotides are TGCGCCAGCAGCTCGGGGACAGGCCCCACAGATACGCAGTATTTT.

The rearrangement joins TRBV19 to TRBJ1-5; 8 bases fit TRBD1. Trimming removed 5 bases from V and 6 bases from J; junction bases left unmatched: 3. Germline V CDR1 and CDR2: LNHDA, SQIVND (reference sequence). The CDR3 is 13 residues long. Here the CDR3 DNA reads TGTGCCAGTAGTGGACAGGGAGGTCAGCCCCAGCATTTT. This codes for CASSGQGGQPQHF.

The J gene is TRBJ1-2, the V gene TRBV28; possible D gene TRBD1, 6 bases. Per germline, CDR1 MDHEN and CDR2 SYDVKM. V was cut by 6 bases and J by 7 bases, with 9 bases left in between. The CDR3 sequence is 11 residues long. CDR3 protein: CASSAGVGYTF. The DNA for the CDR3 is TGTGCCAGCAGCGCAGGGGTTGGCTACACCTTC.

V is TRBV6-4 and J is TRBJ1-1; D gene ambiguous. Trimming left V 6 bases short and J 4 bases short, with 18 bases between. The CDR3 extends over 15 amino acids. Germline-derived CDR1 and CDR2 are MRHNA and SNTAGT. The CDR3 bases are TGTGCCAGCAGCGCGCCGCGGGATCCGGTCACTGAAGCTTTCTTT. Translated, it gives CASSAPRDPVTEAFF.

The rearrangement joins TRBV5-1 to TRBJ2-2; D is possibly TRBD1 or TRBD2 (6 bases each). The CDR3 is 20 amino acids. Trimming removed 4 bases from V and 1 base from J, with 26 bases in between. In germline, CDR1 is SGHRS, CDR2 YFSETQ. As DNA, the CDR3 is TGCGCCAGCAGCCCGGGGGCTTTAGCAGAGATAATGAGGAACACCGGGGAGCTGTTTTTT. It specifies CASSPGALAEIMRNTGELFF.

This chain links TRBV3-1 (or the pseudogene TRBV3-2) with TRBJ1-5, with 7 bases aligning to TRBD1. The CDR3 loop spans 14 amino acids. With V trimmed by 3 bases and J by 5 bases, 4 bases remained unmatched. The V gene's germline CDR1 is LGHDT and CDR2 YNNKEL (reference sequence). The CDR3 here is CASSQTGNHQPQHF. The DNA for the CDR3 is TGTGCCAGCAGCCAGACAGGGAACCATCAGCCCCAGCATTTT.

The chain links TRBV24-1 to TRBJ2-2; 7 nucleotides agree with TRBD2. Germline trimming cut 7 bases from V and 3 bases from J; bases unmatched to any gene: 4. The CDR3 has 14 residues. The germline gives CDR1 KGHDR, CDR2 SFDVKD. The CDR3 spells CATRDGGDTGELFF. The DNA for the CDR3 is TGTGCCACCAGGGATGGGGGGGACACCGGGGAGCTGTTTTTT.

The chain is built from TRBV2 and TRBJ1-1; D possibly corresponds to TRBD1 (5 bases). The germline CDR1 and CDR2 sequences are SNHLY and FYNNEI. The CDR3 is 14 amino acids. Trimming removed 10 bases from V and 0 bases from J, with 15 bases in between. The CDR3 is CATQVGTLNTEAFF. CDR3 nucleotide sequence: TGTGCCACCCAGGTGGGGACCCTGAACACTGAAGCTTTCTTT.

This chain connects TRBV2 to TRBJ2-3, with 7 bases aligning to TRBD1. Germline trimming cut 7 bases from V and 2 bases from J; bases unmatched to any gene: 9. Germline V lookup: CDR1 SNHLY, CDR2 FYNNEI. CDR3 length: 15 residues. Here the CDR3 reads CASTGTAKATDTQYF. CDR3 nucleotides: TGTGCCAGCACCGGGACAGCGAAGGCCACAGATACGCAGTATTTT.

The count of this clone is one. The chain couples TRBV4-1 to TRBJ2-1; 13 nucleotides match TRBD2. The CDR3 covers 17 residues. Germline values: CDR1 MGHRA, CDR2 YSYEKL. Trimming removed 1 base from V and 4 bases from J; junction bases left unmatched: 4. In DNA, the CDR3 is TGCGCCAGCAGCCAAGCCGGGACTAGCGGGAAATACAATGAGCAGTTCTTC. It codes for CASSQAGTSGKYNEQFF.

The rearrangement joins TRBV5-1 to TRBJ1-6, with 7 nucleotides matching TRBD1. The CDR3 has 16 amino acids. Germline loops: CDR1 SGHRS, CDR2 YFSETQ. Trimming cost V 5 bases and J 6 bases; bases outside gene matches: 11. The CDR3 nucleotides are TGCGCCAGCAGGCTTGGCCTGCAGGGGGGTAATTCACCCCTCCACTTT. This codes for CASRLGLQGGNSPLHF.

J is TRBJ1-1 and V is TRBV2; perhaps TRBD1 as D (6 bases). Between the trimmed V and J ends, which lost 6 bases and 10 bases, there was a span of 24 bases. CDR1 and CDR2 (germline): SNHLY, FYNNEI. The CDR3 sequence is 15 residues long. The CDR3 region is CASRPNSGAGQGAFF. DNA of the CDR3: TGTGCCAGCAGACCAAACTCGGGGGCGGGGCAGGGAGCTTTCTTT.

In nucleotides, the CDR3 is TGTGCCAGCAGCTTAGATATCGGGTACGAGCAGTACTTC. Its protein is CASSLDIGYEQYF. V gene TRBV11-2 combines with J gene TRBJ2-7; D is undetermined. The CDR3 loop spans 13 amino acids. Trimming shortened V by 0 bases and J by 4 bases, and 7 bases separated the two germline ends. Germline V gene data show CDR1 as SGHAT and CDR2 as FQNNGV.

The chain couples TRBV3-1 (or the pseudogene TRBV3-2) to TRBJ2-7; 9 bases align to TRBD1. The germline CDR1 and CDR2 sequences are LGHDT and YNNKEL (reference sequence). V dropped 4 bases and J dropped 5; count of bases not matched to a gene: 12. The CDR3 totals 16 residues. CDR3 DNA: TGTGCCAGCAGCCCAAAGGGATGGACAGGGGTCCACGAGCAGTACTTC. Translated, it gives CASSPKGWTGVHEQYF.

This sequence joins TRBV7-3 and TRBJ2-3, with D possibly TRBD1 on 6 matching bases. With 4 bases removed from V and 0 bases from J, the gap between germline ends came to 8 bases. The CDR3 totals 14 residues. The V gene's germline CDR1 is SGHTA and CDR2 FQGTGA. As DNA, the CDR3 is TGTGCCAGCAGCTCGACAGGTAGCACAGATACGCAGTATTTT. This translates into CASSSTGSTDTQYF.